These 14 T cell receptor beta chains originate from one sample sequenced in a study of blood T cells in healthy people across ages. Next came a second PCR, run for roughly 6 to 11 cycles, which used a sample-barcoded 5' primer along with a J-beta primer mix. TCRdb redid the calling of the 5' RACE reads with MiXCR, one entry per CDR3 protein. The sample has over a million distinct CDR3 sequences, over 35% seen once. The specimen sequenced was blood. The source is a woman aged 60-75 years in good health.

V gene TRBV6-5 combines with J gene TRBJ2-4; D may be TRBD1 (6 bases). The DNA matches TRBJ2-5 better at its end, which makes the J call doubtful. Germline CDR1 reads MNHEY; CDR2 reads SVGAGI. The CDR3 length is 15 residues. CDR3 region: CASSRQVVGQETQYF. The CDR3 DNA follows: TGTGCCAGCAGTAGACAGGTGGTGGGCCAAGAGACCCAGTACTTC.

The CDR3 protein is CSVFKGGTQFF. As DNA, the CDR3 is TGCAGCGTTTTTAAGGGGGGGACGCAGTTCTTC. The V call is TRBV29-1, the J call TRBJ2-1; D perhaps matches TRBD2 (7 bases). CDR3 size: 11 residues. Germline lookup yields CDR1 SQVTM and CDR2 ANQGSEA. Trimming cost V 5 bases and J 12 bases, with 14 bases left between them.

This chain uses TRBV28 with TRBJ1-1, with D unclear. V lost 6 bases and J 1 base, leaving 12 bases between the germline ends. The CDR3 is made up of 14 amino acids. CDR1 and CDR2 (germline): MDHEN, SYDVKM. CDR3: CASRSQGRNTEAFF. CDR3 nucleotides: TGTGCCAGCAGATCGCAAGGGCGGAACACTGAAGCTTTCTTT.

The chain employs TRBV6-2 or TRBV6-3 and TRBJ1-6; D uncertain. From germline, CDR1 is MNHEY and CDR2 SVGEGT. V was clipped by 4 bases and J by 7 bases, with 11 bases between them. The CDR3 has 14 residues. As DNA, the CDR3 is TGTGCCAGCAGTTTGGGAAATTGGAATTCACCCCTCCACTTT. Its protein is CASSLGNWNSPLHF.

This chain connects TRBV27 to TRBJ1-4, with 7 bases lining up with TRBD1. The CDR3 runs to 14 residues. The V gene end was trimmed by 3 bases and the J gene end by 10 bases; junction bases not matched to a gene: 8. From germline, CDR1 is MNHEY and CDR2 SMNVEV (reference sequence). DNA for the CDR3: TGTGCCAGCAGTTTTGGAGGGGGCGCAGGAAAACTGTTTTTT. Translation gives CASSFGGGAGKLFF.

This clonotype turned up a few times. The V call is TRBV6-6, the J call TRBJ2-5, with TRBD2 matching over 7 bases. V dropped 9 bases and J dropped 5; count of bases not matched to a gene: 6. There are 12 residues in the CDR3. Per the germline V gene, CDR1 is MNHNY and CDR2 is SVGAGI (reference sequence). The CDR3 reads CASTGGEETQYF. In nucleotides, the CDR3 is TGTGCCAGTACTGGGGGGGAGGAGACCCAGTACTTC.

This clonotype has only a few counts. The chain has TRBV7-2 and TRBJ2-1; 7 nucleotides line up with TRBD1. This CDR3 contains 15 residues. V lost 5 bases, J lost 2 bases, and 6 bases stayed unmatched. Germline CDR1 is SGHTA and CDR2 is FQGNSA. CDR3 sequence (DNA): TGTGCCAGCAGCCTCCAGACAGGGACCTACAATGAGCAGTTCTTC. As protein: CASSLQTGTYNEQFF.

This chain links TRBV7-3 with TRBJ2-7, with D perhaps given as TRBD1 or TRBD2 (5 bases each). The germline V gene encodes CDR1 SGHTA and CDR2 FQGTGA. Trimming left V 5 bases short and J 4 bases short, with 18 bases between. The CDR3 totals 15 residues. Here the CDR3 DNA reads TGTGCCAGCAGCCCGGGGCGAGGGCCTAAATACGAGCAGTACTTC. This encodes CASSPGRGPKYEQYF.

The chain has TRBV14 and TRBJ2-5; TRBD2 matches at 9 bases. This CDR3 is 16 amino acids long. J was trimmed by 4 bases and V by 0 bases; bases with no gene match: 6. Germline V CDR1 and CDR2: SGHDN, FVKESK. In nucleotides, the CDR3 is TGTGCCAGCAGCCAAGAAGAGCGGGAGGTCGGAGAGACCCAGTACTTC. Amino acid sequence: CASSQEEREVGETQYF. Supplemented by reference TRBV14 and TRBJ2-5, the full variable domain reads EAGVTQFPSHSVIEKGQTVTLRCDPISGHDNLYWYRRVMGKEIKFLLHFVKESKQDESGMPNNRFLAERTGGTYSTLKVQPAELEDSGVYFCASSQEEREVGETQYFGPGTRLLVL.

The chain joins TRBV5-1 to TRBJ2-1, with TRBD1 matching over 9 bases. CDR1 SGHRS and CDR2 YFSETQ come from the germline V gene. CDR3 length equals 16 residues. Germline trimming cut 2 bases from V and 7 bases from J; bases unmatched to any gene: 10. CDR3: CASSFTGTGLVNEQFF. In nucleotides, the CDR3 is TGCGCCAGCAGCTTCACCGGGACAGGGCTCGTAAATGAGCAGTTCTTC.

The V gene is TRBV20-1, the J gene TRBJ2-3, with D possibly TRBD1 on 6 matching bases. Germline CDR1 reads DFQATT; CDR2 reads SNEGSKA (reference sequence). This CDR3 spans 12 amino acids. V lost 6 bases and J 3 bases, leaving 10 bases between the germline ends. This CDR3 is CSAPGTTDTQYF. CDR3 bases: TGCAGTGCCCCAGGGACAACAGATACGCAGTATTTT.

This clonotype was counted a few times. The CDR3 region is CASSTTGALDNEQFF. The DNA for the CDR3 is TGCGCCAGCAGCACGACAGGGGCACTAGACAATGAGCAGTTCTTC. J is TRBJ2-1 and V is TRBV5-1, with 8 bases aligning to TRBD1. CDR1 is SGHRS, CDR2 YFSETQ, per germline. The ends lost 4 bases at V and 5 bases at J; junction bases unmatched: 8. This CDR3 contains 15 residues.

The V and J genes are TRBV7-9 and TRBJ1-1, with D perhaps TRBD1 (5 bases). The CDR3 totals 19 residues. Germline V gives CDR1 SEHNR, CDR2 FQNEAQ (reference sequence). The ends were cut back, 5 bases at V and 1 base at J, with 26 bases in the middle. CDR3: CASSRESGAKLTSNTEAFF. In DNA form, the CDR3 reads TGTGCCAGCAGCCGGGAGAGCGGGGCCAAGTTAACCTCGAACACTGAAGCTTTCTTT.

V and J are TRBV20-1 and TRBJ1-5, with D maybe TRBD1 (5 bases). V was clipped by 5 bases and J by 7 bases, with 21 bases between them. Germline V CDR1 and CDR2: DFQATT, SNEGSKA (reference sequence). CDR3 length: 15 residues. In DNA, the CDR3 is TGCAGTGCTCTGACCGGGGCAGGAGAAAGCCAGCCCCAGCATTTT. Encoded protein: CSALTGAGESQPQHF.